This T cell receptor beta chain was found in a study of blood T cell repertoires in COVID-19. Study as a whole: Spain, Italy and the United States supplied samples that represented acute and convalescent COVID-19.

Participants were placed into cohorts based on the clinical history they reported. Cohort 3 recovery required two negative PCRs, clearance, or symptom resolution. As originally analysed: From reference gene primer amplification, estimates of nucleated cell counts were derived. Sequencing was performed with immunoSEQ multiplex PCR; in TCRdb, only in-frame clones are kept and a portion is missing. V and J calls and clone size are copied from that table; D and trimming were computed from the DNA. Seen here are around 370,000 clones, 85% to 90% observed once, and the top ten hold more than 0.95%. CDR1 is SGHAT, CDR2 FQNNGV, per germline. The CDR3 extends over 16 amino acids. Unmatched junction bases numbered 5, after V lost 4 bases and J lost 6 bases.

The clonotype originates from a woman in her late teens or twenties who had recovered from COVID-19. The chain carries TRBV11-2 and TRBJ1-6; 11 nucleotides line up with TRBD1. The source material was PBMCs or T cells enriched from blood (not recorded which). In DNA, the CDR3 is TGTGCCAGCAGCTGGCGGACAGGGGGCCTTAATTCACCCCTCCACTTT. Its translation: CASSWRTGGLNSPLHF.